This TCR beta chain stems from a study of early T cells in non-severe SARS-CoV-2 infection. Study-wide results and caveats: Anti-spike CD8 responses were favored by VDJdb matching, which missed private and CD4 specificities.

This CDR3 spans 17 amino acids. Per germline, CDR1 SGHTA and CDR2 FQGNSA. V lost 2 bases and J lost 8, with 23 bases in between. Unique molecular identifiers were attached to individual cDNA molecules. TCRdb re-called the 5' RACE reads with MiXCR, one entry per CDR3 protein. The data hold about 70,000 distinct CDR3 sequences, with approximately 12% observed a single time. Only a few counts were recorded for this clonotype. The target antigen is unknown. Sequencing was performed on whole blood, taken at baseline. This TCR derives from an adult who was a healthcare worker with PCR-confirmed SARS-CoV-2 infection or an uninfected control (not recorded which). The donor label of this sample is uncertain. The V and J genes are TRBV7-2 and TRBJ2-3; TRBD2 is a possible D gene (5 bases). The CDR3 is CASSLRATDLAWGTQYF. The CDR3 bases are TGTGCCAGCAGCTTAAGAGCTACGGACCTAGCCTGGGGTACGCAGTATTTT.